This passage covers 29 T cell receptor beta chains from one sample sequenced in a study of OX40 agonist ivuxolimab in advanced cancers. Assay: immunoSEQ multiplex PCR; the TCRdb copy retains only in-frame clones and omits some. The sample contains 60,000 to 75,000 clones, 91% of which appear only once. Sample: CD4+ or CD8+ T cells sorted from blood, taken in a trial of the OX40 agonist ivuxolimab. The receptors were gathered from an adult with an advanced solid tumor such as melanoma, head and neck, liver or kidney cancer.

This clone was seen just once. The CDR3 DNA sequence: TGCGCCAGCAGCTTGGCCGGGGTAGATCAGTATTTT. Protein product: CASSLAGVDQYF. The chain carries TRBV5-1 and TRBJ2-3, with a weak D call TRBD2 (5 bases). This CDR3 region has 12 residues. CDR1 is SGHRS and CDR2 is YFSETQ in the germline V gene. The germline V and J ends were trimmed by 0 bases and 12 bases, with 11 bases remaining between them.

The CDR3 sequence: CASSLTPRSEQFF. The CDR3 nucleotides are TGTGCCAGCAGCTTAACGCCCAGGTCGGAGCAGTTCTTC. The chain combines TRBV7-3 with TRBJ2-1; D unclear. V lost 0 bases and J 10 bases, leaving 10 bases between the germline ends. This CDR3 is built from 13 residues. CDR1 and CDR2 from the germline V gene are SGHTA and FQGTGA.

In this sample, this clone turned up once. This sequence joins TRBV29-1 and TRBJ1-1; possible D gene TRBD1, 5 bases. Per the germline V gene, CDR1 is SQVTM and CDR2 is ANQGSEA. This CDR3 is built from 14 residues. V lost 8 bases to trimming and J lost 4 bases, with 20 bases between them. This CDR3 reads CSTRVRGAATEAFF. The DNA of the CDR3 is TGCAGCACACGAGTTCGAGGGGCAGCCACTGAAGCTTTCTTT.

The chain links TRBV19 to TRBJ2-1; the match to TRBD1 covers 9 bases. The CDR3 runs 14 residues. Germline V gene sequence: CDR1 LNHDA, CDR2 SQIVND (reference sequence). Losses at the gene ends were 6 bases for V and 16 bases for J; bases not matched to a gene: 16. This CDR3 reads CASSAGTGLLIQFF. Here the CDR3 DNA reads TGTGCCAGTAGCGCCGGGACAGGGCTTCTGATCCAATTCTTC.

The sample holds one count of this clone. The chain has TRBV5-4 and TRBJ2-5; possible D gene TRBD1, 5 bases. Trimming stripped 0 bases from V and 4 bases from J, with 13 bases between. Per germline, CDR1 SGHNT and CDR2 YYREEE (reference sequence). The CDR3 consists of 15 residues. For the CDR3, the DNA is TGTGCCAGCAGCTTGGCCCCGCAAAGGGGAGAGACCCAGTACTTC. This sequence encodes CASSLAPQRGETQYF.

This clone was picked up one time. The chain couples TRBV30 to TRBJ2-7; the match to TRBD1 covers 7 bases. CDR3 size: 18 residues. Looked up from germline, CDR1 is GTSNPN and CDR2 is SVGIG (reference sequence). Unmatched junction bases numbered 15, after V lost 0 bases and J lost 1 base. CDR3 region: CAWSVTTDTGQSSYEQYF. DNA for the CDR3: TGTGCCTGGAGTGTGACTACCGACACGGGACAGAGTTCCTACGAGCAGTACTTC. The full variable domain, with the rest looked up from reference TRBV30 and TRBJ2-7, is SQTIHQWPATLVQPVGSPLSLECTVEGTSNPNLYWYRQAAGRGLQLLFYSVGIGQISSEVPQNLSASRPQDRQFILSSKKLLLSDSGFYLCAWSVTTDTGQSSYEQYFGPGTRLTVT.

This chain connects TRBV5-1 to TRBJ2-3; D uncertain. Trimming removed 4 bases from V and 0 bases from J, with 9 bases in between. Germline assignment: CDR1 SGHRS and CDR2 YFSETQ. The CDR3 runs 14 residues. CDR3 protein: CASSLSDSTDTQYF. As DNA, the CDR3 is TGCGCCAGCAGCCTCTCAGACAGCACAGATACGCAGTATTTT.

This rearrangement joins TRBV10-3 to TRBJ2-3; D is perhaps TRBD2 (6 bases). V dropped 6 bases and J dropped 0 bases, with 10 bases sitting between them. In germline, CDR1 is ENHRY, CDR2 SYGVKD. This CDR3 is built from 14 residues. The CDR3 sequence is CAIRDSGSTDTQYF. Here the CDR3 DNA reads TGTGCCATCAGAGATAGCGGAAGCACAGATACGCAGTATTTT.

This chain uses TRBV15 with TRBJ2-5, with TRBD2 as a possible D gene (5 bases). The V gene's germline CDR1 is LNHNV and CDR2 YYDKDF (reference sequence). The CDR3 sequence is 14 residues long. The V end was cut by 5 bases, the J end by 11 bases, with 21 bases between. The CDR3 loop reads CATSPRHSSGEQYF. The CDR3 nucleotides read TGTGCCACCAGCCCCCGCCACTCTTCCGGGGAGCAGTACTTC.

The gene calls are TRBV18 and TRBJ1-1; D gene ambiguous. Trimming stripped 1 base from V and 1 base from J, with 7 bases between. This CDR3 is built from 14 residues. CDR1 is KGHSH, CDR2 LQKENI, per germline. The CDR3 spells CASSPRSGNTEAFF. Written as DNA, the CDR3 is TGTGCCAGCTCACCACGGTCCGGGAACACTGAAGCTTTCTTT.

V and J are TRBV28 and TRBJ2-5; TRBD1 might be the D (5 bases). This CDR3 spans 14 amino acids. Germline V gene lookup returns CDR1 MDHEN and CDR2 SYDVKM. V shed 3 bases and J shed 3 bases, with 11 bases lying between them. The CDR3 nucleotides are TGTGCCAGCAGTTTGGGGCAGAGTAAAGAGACCCAGTACTTC. Its translation is CASSLGQSKETQYF. Full variable domain (outside the CDR3, taken from reference TRBV28 and TRBJ2-5): DVKVTQSSRYLVKRTGEKVFLECVQDMDHENMFWYRQDPGLGLRLIYFSYDVKMKEKGDIPEGYSVSREKKERFSLILESASTNQTSMYLCASSLGQSKETQYFGPGTRLLVL.

The V call is TRBV28, the J call TRBJ2-1; D is uncertain. The CDR3 runs to 11 residues. V lost 5 bases and J 9 bases, leaving 8 bases between the germline ends. From germline, CDR1 is MDHEN and CDR2 SYDVKM. The CDR3 DNA follows: TGTGCCAGCAGTAATGTTAGTGAGCAGTTCTTC. Protein sequence: CASSNVSEQFF.

This chain connects TRBV6-4 to TRBJ1-5, with TRBD1 matching 7 bases. V lost 8 bases and J lost 5; bases outside the gene matches: 6. Germline V gives CDR1 MRHNA, CDR2 SNTAGT. The CDR3 sequence is 13 residues long. The CDR3 DNA reads as TGTGCCAGCTCGGGAGGGGGCGATCAGCCCCAGCATTTT. The encoded protein is CASSGGGDQPQHF.

The chain uses TRBV28 and TRBJ2-7; TRBD2 might be the D (5 bases). Germline loops: CDR1 MDHEN, CDR2 SYDVKM. Trimming removed 6 bases from V and 0 bases from J, with 21 bases in between. CDR3 length: 17 residues. CDR3 bases: TGTGCCAGCAGGGCCGTGTCCGGACCGGGAAGCTCCTACGAGCAGTACTTC. Residues: CASRAVSGPGSSYEQYF.

The chain combines TRBV7-2 with TRBJ2-2, with 7 bases identical to TRBD1. CDR3 length equals 14 residues. Unmatched junction bases numbered 6, after V lost 6 bases and J lost 5 bases. CDR1 SGHTA and CDR2 FQGNSA come from the germline V gene. CDR3 sequence: CASSWGQPTGELFF. CDR3 nucleotides: TGTGCCAGCAGTTGGGGACAGCCTACCGGGGAGCTGTTTTTT. Variable domain in full (rest from reference TRBV7-2 and TRBJ2-2): GAGVSQSPSNKVTEKGKDVELRCDPISGHTALYWYRQSLGQGLEFLIYFQGNSAPDKSGLPSDRFSAERTGGSVSTLTIQRTQQEDSAVYLCASSWGQPTGELFFGEGSRLTVL.

This chain joins TRBV10-3 and TRBJ2-1, with TRBD2 identical over 11 bases. With 6 bases clipped from V and 9 bases from J, the junction kept 4 bases outside the gene matches. Per the germline V gene, CDR1 is ENHRY and CDR2 is SYGVKD. The CDR3 loop spans 13 amino acids. In DNA form, the CDR3 reads TGTGCCATCAGCGGACTAGCGGGTGCTGAGCAGTTCTTC. This codes for CAISGLAGAEQFF.

The genes are TRBV28 and TRBJ2-7, with D perhaps matching TRBD2 (6 bases). Trimming removed 6 bases from V and 2 bases from J, with 14 bases in between. The CDR3 contains 14 residues. The V gene's germline CDR1 is MDHEN and CDR2 SYDVKM. The CDR3 nucleotides read TGTGCCAGCAGCCTGGGACTCGCCGCCTACGAGCAGTACTTC. It codes for CASSLGLAAYEQYF.

V gene TRBV7-2 combines with J gene TRBJ2-7; 11 bases align to TRBD1. This CDR3 is built from 16 residues. The V gene's germline CDR1 is SGHTA and CDR2 FQGNSA. J gave up 2 bases and V 4 bases, and 7 bases lay outside the gene matches. CDR3 residues: CASSSPRDRGAYEQYF. CDR3 sequence (DNA): TGTGCCAGCAGCTCGCCCCGGGACAGGGGGGCCTACGAGCAGTACTTC.

This rearrangement joins TRBV28 to TRBJ1-2, with a weak D call TRBD1 (5 bases). V was cut by 7 bases and J by 3 bases, with 15 bases left in between. CDR3 length equals 14 residues. Germline V gives CDR1 MDHEN, CDR2 SYDVKM. Written as DNA, the CDR3 is TGTGCCAGCACCAGGTGGGGGGACGACTATGGCTACACCTTC. Its protein product is CASTRWGDDYGYTF.

The chain's CDR3 is CASSARGSGSSGETQYF. The CDR3 DNA is TGTGCCAGCAGCGCGAGGGGTAGCGGGAGCTCGGGAGAGACCCAGTACTTC. The chain has TRBV9 and TRBJ2-5; 9 bases are a match to TRBD2. V shed 3 bases and J 4 bases; nucleotides not matched to a gene: 13. The CDR3 contains 17 residues. Germline loops: CDR1 SGDLS, CDR2 YYNGEE. The variable domain in full, with the rest retrieved from reference TRBV9 and TRBJ2-5, is DSGVTQTPKHLITATGQRVTLRCSPRSGDLSVYWYQQSLDQGLQFLIQYYNGEERAKGNILERFSAQQFPDLHSELNLSSLELGDSALYFCASSARGSGSSGETQYFGPGTRLLVL.

This clone was counted between two and nine times. CDR3: CASSLWQGGNNQPQHF. In DNA, the CDR3 is TGTGCCAGCAGTTTATGGCAAGGGGGAAACAATCAGCCCCAGCATTTT. The rearrangement links TRBV28 to TRBJ1-5; D might be TRBD1 (6 bases). Germline V gives CDR1 MDHEN, CDR2 SYDVKM. This CDR3 is 16 amino acids long. V dropped 0 bases and J dropped 3 bases, with 12 bases sitting between them.

The rearrangement links TRBV20-1 to TRBJ2-2; D is uncertain. CDR3 length: 11 residues. The germline V gene has CDR1 DFQATT and CDR2 SNEGSKA (reference sequence). V shed 5 bases and J shed 6 bases, with 7 bases lying between them. CDR3 protein: CSAEVAGELFF. Here the CDR3 DNA reads TGCAGTGCTGAAGTGGCCGGGGAGCTGTTTTTT.

V is TRBV15 and J is TRBJ2-2; 13 nucleotides line up with TRBD2. The CDR3 consists of 21 residues. Germline V CDR1 and CDR2: LNHNV, YYDKDF (reference sequence). V lost 2 bases and J lost 2; bases outside the gene matches: 14. The CDR3 spells CATSRRGGTGTSGDNTGELFF. CDR3 bases: TGTGCCACCAGCAGACGGGGGGGCACGGGGACTAGCGGGGATAACACCGGGGAGCTGTTTTTT.

The chain recombines TRBV19 with TRBJ2-6; D gene uncertain. V gave up 3 bases and J gave up 0 bases, with 6 bases separating them. CDR3 length: 15 residues. The germline V gene encodes CDR1 LNHDA and CDR2 SQIVND (reference sequence). CDR3 loop: CASSILRSGANVLTF. As DNA, the CDR3 is TGTGCCAGTAGTATCCTCCGCTCTGGGGCCAACGTCCTGACTTTC.

This CDR3 reads CASSLGTTDTQYF. CDR3 coding DNA: TGTGCCAGCAGCCTGGGGACTACAGATACGCAGTATTTT. This rearrangement joins TRBV7-3 to TRBJ2-3; the D gene is possibly TRBD2 (6 bases). V lost 5 bases and J 3 bases, leaving 9 bases between the germline ends. CDR1 SGHTA and CDR2 FQGTGA come from the germline V gene. This CDR3 contains 13 residues. Combining the CDR3 with reference TRBV7-3 and TRBJ2-3 gives the whole variable domain GAGVSQTPSNKVTEKGKYVELRCDPISGHTALYWYRQSLGQGPEFLIYFQGTGAADDSGLPNDRFFAVRPEGSVSTLKIQRTERGDSAVYLCASSLGTTDTQYFGPGTRLTVL.

The CDR3 spells CASSFPGGTQYF. The CDR3 nucleotides are TGTGCCAGCAGTTTCCCCGGGGGTACGCAGTATTTT. The gene calls are TRBV28 and TRBJ2-3, with D tentatively TRBD2 (6 bases). The length of the CDR3 is 12 residues. Trimming took 3 bases from V and 8 from J, leaving 9 bases between them. The V gene's germline CDR1 is MDHEN and CDR2 SYDVKM.

The rearrangement links TRBV6-5 to TRBJ2-7; D is unclear. Germline lookup yields CDR1 MNHEY and CDR2 SVGAGI. The CDR3 spans 14 residues. The ends were cut back, 0 bases at V and 1 base at J, with 7 bases in the middle. The CDR3 loop reads CASSYSAQSYEQYF. The CDR3 DNA reads as TGTGCCAGCAGTTACTCCGCTCAGTCCTACGAGCAGTACTTC.

The gene calls are TRBV14 and TRBJ2-5; D gene uncertain. The CDR3 sequence is 15 residues long. V was trimmed by 3 bases and J by 5 bases, leaving 16 bases between them. In germline, CDR1 is SGHDN, CDR2 FVKESK. CDR3 protein: CASSHRWVTTETQYF. For the CDR3, the DNA is TGTGCCAGCAGCCACCGGTGGGTAACGACGGAGACCCAGTACTTC.

The rearrangement joins TRBV15 to TRBJ1-5; D not resolved. The CDR3 extends over 15 amino acids. Between the trimmed V and J ends, which lost 0 bases and 6 bases, there was a span of 12 bases. Germline CDR1 LNHNV, CDR2 YYDKDF (reference sequence). Here the CDR3 DNA reads TGTGCCACCAGCAGAGATCTGGGTTTCGGTCAGCCCCAGCATTTT. This sequence encodes CATSRDLGFGQPQHF.